Following are 27 T cell receptor beta chains from one sample sequenced in a study of blood T cell repertoires in COVID-19. Assay used: immunoSEQ multiplex PCR; TCRdb lists only in-frame clones, some missing. This sample has about 260,000 clones, with about 82% found just once. Material: PBMCs or T cells enriched from blood (not recorded which). The receptors were sampled from a woman aged 45-65 years who had recovered from COVID-19.

The rearrangement joins TRBV7-8 to TRBJ2-7, with D possibly being TRBD1 (5 bases). The CDR3 length is 15 residues. The V end lost 4 bases, the J end lost 0 bases, and 13 bases lay between the germline ends. The germline CDR1 and CDR2 sequences are SGHVS and FQNEAQ. The CDR3 spells CASSSQAFSSYEQYF. The DNA for the CDR3 is TGTGCCAGCAGCTCACAGGCTTTCAGCTCCTACGAGCAGTACTTC.

The sample holds a few counts of this clone. The genes are TRBV7-9 and TRBJ1-5; D is perhaps TRBD1 (6 bases). The length of the CDR3 is 13 residues. V dropped 4 bases and J dropped 4 bases, with 8 bases sitting between them. The germline CDR1 and CDR2 sequences are SEHNR and FQNEAQ (reference sequence). The CDR3 region is CASSSQGNQPQHF. Written as DNA, the CDR3 is TGTGCCAGCAGCTCCCAGGGGAATCAGCCCCAGCATTTT.

CDR3: CASGTGGETQYF. Here the CDR3 DNA reads TGTGCCAGCGGGACAGGGGGAGAGACCCAGTACTTC. This chain uses TRBV13 with TRBJ2-5; 11 nucleotides match TRBD1. J lost 4 bases, V lost 8 bases, and 0 bases had no gene match. CDR3 size: 12 residues. The germline V gene encodes CDR1 PRHDT and CDR2 FYEKMQ (reference sequence).

This clone was recorded many times. The chain joins TRBV7-2 to TRBJ2-7, with TRBD2 identical over 7 bases. The J segment lost 3 bases and the V segment lost 1 base, leaving 6 bases of the junction unmatched. The CDR3 spans 15 residues. Germline V gene data show CDR1 as SGHTA and CDR2 as FQGNSA. The CDR3 DNA follows: TGTGCCAGCAGCTTAGGGGAGGGCCGAGGCTACGAGCAGTACTTC. This translates into CASSLGEGRGYEQYF.

The chain carries TRBV7-2 and TRBJ2-7; 9 nucleotides agree with TRBD1. CDR1 is SGHTA and CDR2 is FQGNSA in the germline V gene. The CDR3 length is 15 residues. J was trimmed by 4 bases and V by 2 bases; bases with no gene match: 6. The CDR3 region has the DNA TGTGCCAGCAGCTTACCCGGACAGGGGAGGTACGAGCAGTACTTC. Residues: CASSLPGQGRYEQYF.

V is TRBV4-1 and J is TRBJ2-7, with 9 bases lining up with TRBD2. CDR1 MGHRA and CDR2 YSYEKL come from the germline V gene. The CDR3 loop spans 14 amino acids. The V and J ends lost 2 bases and 3 bases, in that order; junction bases with no gene match: 2. Here the CDR3 reads CASSQYSGSYEQYF. Written as DNA, the CDR3 is TGCGCCAGCAGCCAATATAGCGGGAGCTACGAGCAGTACTTC.

The chain uses TRBV7-2 and TRBJ2-6; D is ambiguous. Deletions cut 5 bases from V and 2 bases from J, with 10 bases between. Germline CDR1 and CDR2: SGHTA and FQGNSA. This CDR3 has 15 amino acids. CDR3 sequence (DNA): TGTGCCAGCAGCCCTATGAATACTGGGGCCAACGTCCTGACTTTC. This codes for CASSPMNTGANVLTF.

This chain links TRBV18 with TRBJ1-5; 8 positions agree with TRBD1. CDR3 length: 15 amino acids. Germline values: CDR1 KGHSH, CDR2 LQKENI. Trimming removed 6 bases from V and 4 bases from J; junction bases left unmatched: 8. The CDR3 here is CASSHRTGPNQPQHF. The CDR3 coding sequence is TGTGCCAGCTCCCATCGGACAGGGCCGAATCAGCCCCAGCATTTT. Using reference TRBV18 and TRBJ1-5 for the parts outside the CDR3, the full variable domain is NAGVMQNPRHLVRRRGQEARLRCSPMKGHSHVYWYRQLPEEGLKFMVYLQKENIIDESGMPKERFSAEFPKEGPSILRIQQVVRGDSAAYFCASSHRTGPNQPQHFGDGTRLSIL.

This clone came up once. This rearrangement joins TRBV5-4 to TRBJ2-7; D not certain. Trimming removed 3 bases at V and 3 bases at J, with 16 bases between. The CDR3 loop spans 15 amino acids. Germline V lookup: CDR1 SGHNT, CDR2 YYREEE (reference sequence). CDR3 in amino acids: CASSSPGRPDYEQYF. The CDR3 DNA sequence: TGTGCCAGCAGCTCCCCGGGTCGTCCCGACTACGAGCAGTACTTC.

This clone was seen a few times. The rearrangement joins TRBV7-9 to TRBJ2-7, with 8 bases fitting TRBD1. From germline, CDR1 is SEHNR and CDR2 FQNEAQ (reference sequence). V shed 6 bases and J 1 base; nucleotides not matched to a gene: 2. The CDR3 sequence is 13 residues long. This chain's CDR3 is CASRGTGSYEQYF. The CDR3 coding sequence is TGTGCCAGCAGGGGGACAGGTTCCTACGAGCAGTACTTC.

The chain employs TRBV7-3 and TRBJ2-7, with 9 nucleotides matching TRBD2. The CDR3 is made up of 15 amino acids. The V gene's germline CDR1 is SGHTA and CDR2 FQGTGA. With 0 bases clipped from V and 7 bases from J, the junction kept 7 bases outside the gene matches. CDR3 bases: TGTGCCAGCAGCTTAACCGCCCTAGCGGGGAAAGAGCAGTACTTC. Protein product: CASSLTALAGKEQYF.

The rearrangement joins TRBV28 to TRBJ1-2; unclear D gene. Trimming cost V 2 bases and J 9 bases, with 13 bases left between them. The CDR3 covers 13 residues. Germline V CDR1 and CDR2: MDHEN, SYDVKM. In nucleotides, the CDR3 is TGTGCCAGCAGTTTAGTCTCGACACCCAGCTACACCTTC. Translation: CASSLVSTPSYTF.

In its sample, this clone was seen many times. The chain carries TRBV19 and TRBJ1-1; the D gene is possibly TRBD1 (6 bases). With 1 base removed from V and 6 bases from J, the gap between germline ends came to 12 bases. The CDR3 totals 14 residues. The germline gives CDR1 LNHDA, CDR2 SQIVND (reference sequence). The CDR3 region is CASSIGTAVAEAFF. DNA of the CDR3: TGTGCCAGTAGTATAGGGACAGCCGTGGCTGAAGCTTTCTTT. Using reference TRBV19 and TRBJ1-1 for the parts outside the CDR3, the full variable domain is DGGITQSPKYLFRKEGQNVTLSCEQNLNHDAMYWYRQDPGQGLRLIYYSQIVNDFQKGDIAEGYSVSREKKESFPLTVTSAQKNPTAFYLCASSIGTAVAEAFFGQGTRLTVV.

This clone appeared a few times. The genes are TRBV5-5 and TRBJ1-5; TRBD1 agrees at 7 bases. The CDR3 is 16 amino acids. Germline CDR1 SGHKS, CDR2 YYEKEE (reference sequence). The junction had 8 bases not matched to a gene; V was cut back by 3 bases and J by 2 bases. CDR3 amino acids: CASSSTGLFGNQPQHF. The CDR3 DNA is TGTGCCAGCAGCTCGACAGGGTTGTTCGGCAATCAGCCCCAGCATTTT.

The V gene is TRBV9, the J gene TRBJ2-2; D ambiguous. Germline loops: CDR1 SGDLS, CDR2 YYNGEE. The CDR3 runs 12 residues. With 0 bases removed from V and 8 bases from J, the gap between germline ends came to 5 bases. The CDR3 region has the DNA TGTGCCAGCAGCGTAGAGACAGGGGAGCTGTTTTTT. Encoded protein: CASSVETGELFF.

This chain connects TRBV5-1 to TRBJ1-5; TRBD1 might be the D (6 bases). The CDR3 totals 13 residues. Trimming cost V 0 bases and J 5 bases, with 6 bases left between them. CDR1 and CDR2 from the germline V gene are SGHRS and YFSETQ. Written as DNA, the CDR3 is TGCGCCAGCAGCTTGGACAGGGATCAGCCCCAGCATTTT. Amino acid sequence: CASSLDRDQPQHF.

This chain joins TRBV7-8 and TRBJ1-2; unclear D gene. The CDR3 runs to 14 residues. Per the germline V gene, CDR1 is SGHVS and CDR2 is FQNEAQ. Trimming stripped 1 base from V and 2 bases from J, with 8 bases between. In nucleotides, the CDR3 is TGTGCCAGCAGCTTAGAGGCCAGGAACTATGGCTACACCTTC. It yields the protein CASSLEARNYGYTF.

This chain connects TRBV4-2 to TRBJ2-7; TRBD1 matches 12 bases. J was trimmed by 6 bases and V by 2 bases; bases with no gene match: 5. Germline V gene lookup returns CDR1 LGHNA and CDR2 YNFKEQ. The CDR3 is 15 residues long. The CDR3 sequence is CASSQPGTGGIEQYF. The CDR3 DNA sequence: TGTGCCAGCAGCCAACCCGGGACAGGGGGCATCGAGCAGTACTTC.

This rearrangement joins TRBV3-1 (or the pseudogene TRBV3-2) to TRBJ2-1; D uncertain. Germline CDR1 reads LGHDT; CDR2 reads YNNKEL (reference sequence). Trimming removed 3 bases at V and 5 bases at J, with 8 bases between. CDR3 length: 13 amino acids. DNA for the CDR3: TGTGCCAGCAGCCATTCGACAAACAATGAGCAGTTCTTC. Its protein is CASSHSTNNEQFF.

This clone was picked up a small number of times. This chain connects TRBV6-6 to TRBJ2-7; perhaps TRBD2 as D (5 bases). CDR1 and CDR2 (germline): MNHNY, SVGAGI (reference sequence). This CDR3 comprises 15 residues. Trimming pared 6 bases from V and 2 bases from J, leaving 17 bases between. DNA of the CDR3: TGTGCCAGCAGCCCGGTGCCCCGGGGTACCTACGAGCAGTACTTC. Protein product: CASSPVPRGTYEQYF.

The V call is TRBV24-1, the J call TRBJ2-2, with a possible D match to TRBD2 (6 bases). The CDR3 covers 16 residues. Deletions cut 6 bases from V and 0 bases from J, with 13 bases between. Germline V gene sequence: CDR1 KGHDR, CDR2 SFDVKD. The CDR3 protein is CATSITGVANTGELFF. DNA of the CDR3: TGTGCCACCAGTATTACGGGGGTCGCGAACACCGGGGAGCTGTTTTTT.

This clone has just a few counts. The V gene is TRBV24-1, the J gene TRBJ2-7, with 8 bases aligning to TRBD2. The J segment lost 0 bases and the V segment lost 4 bases, leaving 4 bases of the junction unmatched. Per germline, CDR1 KGHDR and CDR2 SFDVKD. The CDR3 sequence is 15 residues long. The DNA of the CDR3 is TGTGCCACCAGTGAGTCGGGAGGGAACTCCTACGAGCAGTACTTC. Amino acid sequence: CATSESGGNSYEQYF.

The rearrangement joins TRBV4-2 to TRBJ1-1; D gene ambiguous. Looked up from germline, CDR1 is LGHNA and CDR2 is YNFKEQ. The CDR3 is 15 amino acids. Trimming pared 2 bases from V and 5 bases from J, leaving 15 bases between. CDR3 in amino acids: CASSQPTSAGTEAFF. The CDR3 nucleotides read TGTGCCAGCAGCCAACCGACGTCCGCGGGGACTGAAGCTTTCTTT.

The V call is TRBV7-2, the J call TRBJ1-1; D is undetermined. Deletions cut 5 bases from V and 3 bases from J, with 10 bases between. CDR1 is SGHTA, CDR2 FQGNSA, per germline. The length of the CDR3 is 13 residues. The CDR3 coding sequence is TGTGCCAGCAGCCCGGGTCTGTACACTGAAGCTTTCTTT. This gives the protein CASSPGLYTEAFF.

V and J are TRBV10-3 and TRBJ2-7, with D hard to call. Trimming left V 2 bases short and J 0 bases short, with 5 bases between. The CDR3 runs to 13 residues. Germline V lookup: CDR1 ENHRY, CDR2 SYGVKD. The CDR3 loop reads CAISEVSSYEQYF. The DNA for the CDR3 is TGTGCCATCAGTGAGGTTAGCTCCTACGAGCAGTACTTC.

This rearrangement joins TRBV18 to TRBJ2-4; D might be TRBD2 (6 bases). The ends were cut back, 3 bases at V and 0 bases at J, with 15 bases in the middle. The CDR3 covers 17 residues. Germline V gene data show CDR1 as KGHSH and CDR2 as LQKENI. The CDR3 sequence is CASSPFGSEIAKNIQYF. The CDR3 bases are TGTGCCAGCTCACCCTTCGGGAGTGAGATAGCCAAAAACATTCAGTACTTC.

This clone has only one observation. The chain links TRBV30 to TRBJ2-7; 7 positions agree with TRBD1. The length of the CDR3 is 13 residues. Trimming removed 4 bases from V and 5 bases from J; junction bases left unmatched: 8. CDR1 GTSNPN and CDR2 SVGIG come from the germline V gene (reference sequence). CDR3 sequence reads: CAWKGDRAHEQYF. Written as DNA, the CDR3 is TGTGCCTGGAAGGGTGACAGGGCCCACGAGCAGTACTTC.